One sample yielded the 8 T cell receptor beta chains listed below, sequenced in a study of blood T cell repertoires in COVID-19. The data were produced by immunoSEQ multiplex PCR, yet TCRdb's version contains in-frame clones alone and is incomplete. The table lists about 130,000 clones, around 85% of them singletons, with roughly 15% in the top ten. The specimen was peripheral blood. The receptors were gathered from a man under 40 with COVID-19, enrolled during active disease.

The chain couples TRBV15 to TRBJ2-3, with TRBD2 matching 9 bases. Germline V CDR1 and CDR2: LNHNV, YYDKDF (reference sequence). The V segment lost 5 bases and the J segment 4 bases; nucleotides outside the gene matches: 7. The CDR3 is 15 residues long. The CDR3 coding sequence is TGTGCCACCAGCCTCAGGCGGGGGGGGTCAGATACGCAGTATTTT. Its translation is CATSLRRGGSDTQYF.

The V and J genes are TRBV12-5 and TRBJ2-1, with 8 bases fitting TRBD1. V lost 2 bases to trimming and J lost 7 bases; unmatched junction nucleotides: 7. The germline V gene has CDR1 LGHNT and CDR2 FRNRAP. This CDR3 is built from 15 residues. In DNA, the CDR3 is TGTGCTAGTGGTTTGCCTCAGGACAGGGTGAATGAGCAGTTCTTC. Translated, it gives CASGLPQDRVNEQFF.

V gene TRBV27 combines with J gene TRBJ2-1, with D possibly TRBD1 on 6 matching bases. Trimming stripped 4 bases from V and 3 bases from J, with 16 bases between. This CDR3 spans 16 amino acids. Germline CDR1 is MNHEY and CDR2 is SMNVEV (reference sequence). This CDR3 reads CASSSFLRDIYNEQFF. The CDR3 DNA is TGTGCCAGCAGTTCCTTCCTCCGGGACATCTACAATGAGCAGTTCTTC.

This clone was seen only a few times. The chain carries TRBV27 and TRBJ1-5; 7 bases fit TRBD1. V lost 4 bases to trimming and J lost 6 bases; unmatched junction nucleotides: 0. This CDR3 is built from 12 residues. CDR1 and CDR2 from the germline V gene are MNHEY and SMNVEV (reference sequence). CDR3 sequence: CASSSGGQPQHF. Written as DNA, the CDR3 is TGTGCCAGCAGTTCAGGGGGTCAGCCCCAGCATTTT.

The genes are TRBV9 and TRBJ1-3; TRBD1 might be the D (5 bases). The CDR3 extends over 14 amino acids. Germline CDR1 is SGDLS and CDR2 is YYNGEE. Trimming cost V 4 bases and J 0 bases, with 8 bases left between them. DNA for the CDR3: TGTGCCAGCAGCCCCGGGGGCTCTGGAAACACCATATATTTT. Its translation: CASSPGGSGNTIYF.

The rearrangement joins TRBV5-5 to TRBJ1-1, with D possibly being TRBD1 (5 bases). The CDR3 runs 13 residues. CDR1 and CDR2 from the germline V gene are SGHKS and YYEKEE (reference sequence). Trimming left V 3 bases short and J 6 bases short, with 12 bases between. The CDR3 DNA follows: TGTGCCAGCAGCTCTACAGGTGGAGCTGAAGCTTTCTTT. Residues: CASSSTGGAEAFF.

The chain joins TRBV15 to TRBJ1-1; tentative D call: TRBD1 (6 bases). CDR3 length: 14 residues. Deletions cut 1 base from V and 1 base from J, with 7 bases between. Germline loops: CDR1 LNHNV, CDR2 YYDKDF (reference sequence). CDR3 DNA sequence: TGTGCCACCAGCAGAGGACAGGAGAACACTGAAGCTTTCTTT. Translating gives CATSRGQENTEAFF. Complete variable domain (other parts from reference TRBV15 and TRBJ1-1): DAMVIQNPRYQVTQFGKPVTLSCSQTLNHNVMYWYQQKSSQAPKLLFHYYDKDFNNEADTPDNFQSRRPNTSFCFLDIRSPGLGDTAMYLCATSRGQENTEAFFGQGTRLTVV.

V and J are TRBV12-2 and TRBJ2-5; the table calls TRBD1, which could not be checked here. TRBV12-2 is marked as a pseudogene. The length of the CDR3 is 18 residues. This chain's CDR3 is CASRLNGRGQGAQETQYF. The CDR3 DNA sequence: TGTGCAAGTCGCTTAAACGGTCGGGGACAGGGGGCCCAGGAGACCCAGTACTTC.